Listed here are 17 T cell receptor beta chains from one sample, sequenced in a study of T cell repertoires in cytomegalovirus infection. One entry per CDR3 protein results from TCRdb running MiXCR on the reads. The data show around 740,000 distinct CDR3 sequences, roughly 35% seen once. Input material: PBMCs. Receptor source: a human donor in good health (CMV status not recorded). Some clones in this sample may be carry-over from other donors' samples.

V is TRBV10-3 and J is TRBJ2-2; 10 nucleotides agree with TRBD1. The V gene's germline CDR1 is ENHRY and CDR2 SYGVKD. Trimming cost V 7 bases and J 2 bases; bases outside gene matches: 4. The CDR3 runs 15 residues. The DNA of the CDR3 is TGTGCCATCAATCGGACAGGGGGTAACACCGGGGAGCTGTTTTTT. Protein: CAINRTGGNTGELFF.

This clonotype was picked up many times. Here the CDR3 DNA reads TGTGCCAGCAGCCGACGGACAGGAGGCAATCAGCCCCAGCATTTT. It specifies CASSRRTGGNQPQHF. The chain employs TRBV7-8 and TRBJ1-5; 7 nucleotides align to TRBD1. The CDR3 loop spans 15 amino acids. Looked up from germline, CDR1 is SGHVS and CDR2 is FQNEAQ. Trimming at V came to 5 bases and at J to 2 bases, leaving 6 bases not matched to a gene.

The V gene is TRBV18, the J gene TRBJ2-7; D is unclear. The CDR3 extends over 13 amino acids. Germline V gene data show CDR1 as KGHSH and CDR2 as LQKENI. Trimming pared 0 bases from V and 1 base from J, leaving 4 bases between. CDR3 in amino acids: CASSPPSSYEQYF. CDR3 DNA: TGTGCCAGCTCACCACCGAGTTCCTACGAGCAGTACTTC.

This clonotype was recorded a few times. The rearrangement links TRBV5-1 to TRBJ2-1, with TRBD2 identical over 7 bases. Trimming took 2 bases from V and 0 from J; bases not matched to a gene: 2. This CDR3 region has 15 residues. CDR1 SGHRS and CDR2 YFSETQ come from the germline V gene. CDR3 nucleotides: TGCGCCAGCAGCTTCCCTAGCGGCTCCTACAATGAGCAGTTCTTC. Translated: CASSFPSGSYNEQFF.

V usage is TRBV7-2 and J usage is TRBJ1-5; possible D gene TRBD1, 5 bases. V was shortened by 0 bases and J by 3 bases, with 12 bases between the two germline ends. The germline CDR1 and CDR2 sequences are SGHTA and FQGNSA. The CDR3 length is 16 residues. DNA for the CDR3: TGTGCCAGCAGCTTAGCCGGGACGGACCTCAATCAGCCCCAGCATTTT. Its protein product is CASSLAGTDLNQPQHF.

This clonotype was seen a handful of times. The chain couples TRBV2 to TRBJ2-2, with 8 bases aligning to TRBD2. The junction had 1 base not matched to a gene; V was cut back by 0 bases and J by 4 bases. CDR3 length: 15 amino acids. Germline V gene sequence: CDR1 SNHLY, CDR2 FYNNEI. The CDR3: CASSEARGGTGELFF. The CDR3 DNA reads TGTGCCAGCAGTGAAGCCCGGGGGGGCACCGGGGAGCTGTTTTTT.

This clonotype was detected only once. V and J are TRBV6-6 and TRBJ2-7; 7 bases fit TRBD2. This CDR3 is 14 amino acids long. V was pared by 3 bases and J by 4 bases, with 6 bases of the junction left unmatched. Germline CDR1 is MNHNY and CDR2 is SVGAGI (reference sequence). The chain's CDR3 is CASSYVAAGYEQYF. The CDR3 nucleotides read TGTGCCAGCAGTTATGTTGCAGCGGGGTACGAGCAGTACTTC.

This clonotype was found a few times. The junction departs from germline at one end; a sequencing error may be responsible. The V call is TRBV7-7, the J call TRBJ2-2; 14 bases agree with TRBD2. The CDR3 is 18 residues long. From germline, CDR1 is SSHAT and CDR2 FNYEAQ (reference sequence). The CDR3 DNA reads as TGTGCTAGCAGCTTGGGACTAGCGGGAGCAGCAAACACCGGGGAGCTGTTTTTT. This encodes CASSLGLAGAANTGELFF.

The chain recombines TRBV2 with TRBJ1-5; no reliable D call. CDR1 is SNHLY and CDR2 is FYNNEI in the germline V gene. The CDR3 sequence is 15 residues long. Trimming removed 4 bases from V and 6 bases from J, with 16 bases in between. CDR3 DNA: TGTGCCAGCAGTGCCGGTCGTGTCTCTATTCAGCCCCAGCATTTT. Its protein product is CASSAGRVSIQPQHF.

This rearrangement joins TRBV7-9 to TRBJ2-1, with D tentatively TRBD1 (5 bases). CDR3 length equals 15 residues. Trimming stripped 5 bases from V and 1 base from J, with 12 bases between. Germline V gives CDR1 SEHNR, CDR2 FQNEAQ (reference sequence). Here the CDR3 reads CASSPQGRSYNEQFF. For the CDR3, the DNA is TGTGCCAGCAGCCCCCAGGGAAGGTCCTACAATGAGCAGTTCTTC.

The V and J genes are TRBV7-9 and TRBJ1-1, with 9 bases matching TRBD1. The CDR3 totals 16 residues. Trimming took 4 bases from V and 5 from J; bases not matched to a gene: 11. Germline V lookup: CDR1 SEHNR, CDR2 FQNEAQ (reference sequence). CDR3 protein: CASSSQTGGEGTEAFF. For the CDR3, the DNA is TGTGCCAGCAGCTCACAAACAGGGGGCGAAGGGACTGAAGCTTTCTTT.

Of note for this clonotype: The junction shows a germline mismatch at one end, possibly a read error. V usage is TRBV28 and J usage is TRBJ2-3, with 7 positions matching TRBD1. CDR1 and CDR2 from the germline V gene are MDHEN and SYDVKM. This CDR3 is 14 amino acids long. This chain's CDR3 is CASSDRVGTYTQYF. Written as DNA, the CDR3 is TGTGCCAGCAGTGACAGGGTAGGCACATATACGCAGTATTTT.

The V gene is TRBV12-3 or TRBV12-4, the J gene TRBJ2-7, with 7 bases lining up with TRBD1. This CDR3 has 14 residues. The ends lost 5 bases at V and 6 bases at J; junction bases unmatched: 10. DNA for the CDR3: TGTGCCAGCAGTGGACAGGAAGGCATTCGCGAGCAGTACTTC. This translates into CASSGQEGIREQYF.

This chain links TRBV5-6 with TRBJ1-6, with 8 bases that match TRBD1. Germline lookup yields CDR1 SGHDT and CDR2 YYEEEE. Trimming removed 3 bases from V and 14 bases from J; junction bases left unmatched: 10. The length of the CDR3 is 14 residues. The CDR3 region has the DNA TGTGCCAGCAGCTACGGACAGGGTAGCACGGCCCTCCACTTT. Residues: CASSYGQGSTALHF.

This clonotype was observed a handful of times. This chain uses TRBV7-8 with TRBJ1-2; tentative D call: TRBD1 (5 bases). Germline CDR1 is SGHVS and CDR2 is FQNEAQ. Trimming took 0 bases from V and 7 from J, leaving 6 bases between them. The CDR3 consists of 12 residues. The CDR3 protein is CASSLAGLGYTF. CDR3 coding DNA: TGTGCCAGCAGCTTAGCGGGACTTGGCTACACCTTC. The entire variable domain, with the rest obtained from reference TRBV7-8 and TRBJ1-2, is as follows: GAGVSQSPRYKVAKRGQDVALRCDPISGHVSLFWYQQALGQGPEFLTYFQNEAQLDKSGLPSDRFFAERPEGSVSTLKIQRTQQEDSAVYLCASSLAGLGYTFGSGTRLTVV.

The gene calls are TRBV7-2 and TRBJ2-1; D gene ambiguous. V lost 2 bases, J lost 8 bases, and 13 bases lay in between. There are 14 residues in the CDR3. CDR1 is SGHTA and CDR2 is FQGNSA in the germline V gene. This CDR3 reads CASSLLVASDEQFF. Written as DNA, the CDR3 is TGTGCCAGCAGCTTATTAGTCGCGAGCGATGAGCAGTTCTTC.

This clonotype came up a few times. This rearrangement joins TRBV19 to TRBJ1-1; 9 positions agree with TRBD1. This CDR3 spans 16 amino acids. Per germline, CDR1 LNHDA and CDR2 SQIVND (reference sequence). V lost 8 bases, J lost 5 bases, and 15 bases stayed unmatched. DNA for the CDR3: TGTGCCAGTTCTGCCCCCCACGGGACAGGGATTACTGAAGCTTTCTTT. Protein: CASSAPHGTGITEAFF. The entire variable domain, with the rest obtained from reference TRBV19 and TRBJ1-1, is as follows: DGGITQSPKYLFRKEGQNVTLSCEQNLNHDAMYWYRQDPGQGLRLIYYSQIVNDFQKGDIAEGYSVSREKKESFPLTVTSAQKNPTAFYLCASSAPHGTGITEAFFGQGTRLTVV.